Below, one T cell receptor (beta chain) is given with its context. In its sample, this clonotype was seen many times. Its antigen is currently not known. Base qualities are not recorded, but no much larger clone differs from it by a single base. The CDR3 sequence holds 16 residues, the cysteine and phenylalanine included. Only the CDR3 DNA is retained, 48 bases long and in frame from the first base. V was cut back by 1 base and J by 3 bases, leaving a gap of 15 bases between them. Based on the germline V gene, the CDR1 and CDR2 sequences are KGHDR and SFDVKD. The data are from a study of regulatory T cells in long-lasting Graves disease (dated by TCRdb to about 2021). Background on the whole study: Newly diagnosed Graves' disease patients had taken antithyroid drugs for less than 3 months. Patients with persistent Graves' disease were compared with patients with newly diagnosed Graves' disease using TCR sequencing and RNA sequencing of peripheral blood. The study was conducted in China and was registered as a clinical trial. A total of roughly 33 samples were covered by TCR sequencing, comprising around 13 persistent and 20 or so newly diagnosed Graves' disease patients.

Here is what the overall study found, with its caveats: Patients with persistent disease shared more public clonotypes (about 2,900) than newly diagnosed patients did (more than 900). Persistent disease showed preferential use of TRBV28, TRBJ1-2 and TRBJ2-5, whereas newly diagnosed disease favored TRBV20-1 and TRBJ2-1. Compared with newly diagnosed patients, patients with persistent Graves' disease had lower TCR Shannon entropy and fewer highly expanded clones, which suggests clonal expansion. The study examined only peripheral blood because the primary lesion, thyroid tissue, could not be accessed. Sequencing and analysis were limited to the TCR beta chain. As a limitation, the authors acknowledged that the small sample size may reduce accuracy.

What the time point label conveys for this sample: newly diagnosed GD, antithyroid drugs for less than 3 months. For both TCR sequencing and RNA sequencing, RNA was extracted from PBMCs using TRIzol. The diagnosis of Graves' disease followed American Thyroid Association guidelines. Patients for the study were recruited at an endocrinology department in Xi'an, China. Each patient gave approximately 8.8 milliliters of peripheral blood, collected in an EDTA anticoagulant tube. Ficoll Paque Plus density gradient separation was used to isolate PBMCs, and no further T cell sorting was done. An Agilent 2100 Bioanalyzer and agarose gel were used to check RNA quality, and a NanoDrop 2000 was used to measure RNA concentration. Library method: multiplex PCR. The instrument given in TCRdb is Illumina HiSeq 4000. To build TCR beta libraries, CDR3 regions were amplified by Arm-PCR using iRepertoire HTBI primers. Before sequencing, the PCR products went through gel purification. The authors processed their data as follows. Gene usage analysis of CDR3 amino acid clonotypes used the 60 to 75 TRBV and fewer than 15 TRBJ segments found across samples. COPE and FqMerger were used to merge the filtered high-quality paired reads into contigs. BLAST was used to align contigs to IMGT TRBV, TRBD and TRBJ reference genes, and CDR3 was defined according to IMGT. Any clonotype with a frequency above 0.1% was counted as a highly expanded clone. Shannon entropy served as the measure of repertoire diversity, while the Gini coefficient captured V-J evenness. A clonotype was considered public if more than one individual shared it. TCRdb redid the processing of the public reads, applying fastp at Q25 and MiXCR, and retained in-frame beta chains. CDR3 protein duplicates are merged, each entry listing the most common genes and DNA. TCRdb's processing, not the study's, gives the V and J calls here. This sample gives around 250,000 distinct CDR3 sequences in total; 15% to 20% of them show up just once. The ten largest make up approximately 15% of the sample.

The same specimen was also included in a second study, on T cells in Graves' hyperthyroidism and ophthalmopathy. Reported in the second study: Stable Graves' hyperthyroidism was defined as no progression to ophthalmopathy during 18 months of follow-up. The hyperthyroidism patients were between 18 and 65 years old and newly diagnosed, with a disease duration of less than 2 months. Patients with uncontrolled infections, other autoimmune diseases, pregnancy or lactation were excluded. Diagnoses were established on the basis of clinical symptoms, serum thyroxine and TRAb, thyroid ultrasound, and orbital computed tomography. For the first round of RT-PCR on the TCR CDR3, the HTBI primer set was used together with the Qiagen OneStep RT-PCR kit. Most expanded thyroid clonotypes (frequency above 0.001) were also found in blood, which suggests that blood repertoires may mirror thyroid immune responses. A model built on a 13 V-J signature distinguished ophthalmopathy from stable hyperthyroidism, reaching around 87% sensitivity and under 84% specificity in cross-validation and 80%/75% in testing. In validation, the model predicted progression to ophthalmopathy with over 65% sensitivity and approximately 74% specificity, a median of 6.5 months before onset. A discovery cohort of about 100 patients, approximately 45 with Graves' ophthalmopathy and fewer than 65 with stable Graves' hyperthyroidism, was used to find distinguishing TCR V-J signatures. Whether ophthalmopathy could be predicted prospectively was tested in an independent validation cohort made up of 18 to 20 hyperthyroidism patients plus 17 patients who later progressed to ophthalmopathy. The 100 discovery patients were divided at random into training and test sets in a 7:3 ratio. In more than 5 Graves' hyperthyroidism patients, the study also compared T-cell repertoires from thyroid tissue with T-cell repertoires from blood. Following sampling, methimazole starting at 30 mg daily was given to hyperthyroidism patients, and high-dose intravenous methylprednisolone was given to ophthalmopathy patients. A second multiplex PCR round built the libraries, followed by size selection and purification. Paired-end sequencing of the libraries was performed with 100 bp reads on an Illumina HiSeq2000. Raw data were processed with SOAPnuke, discarding reads with adapters, uncalled bases, mean Phred below 15, or no exact constant-primer or identifier match. COPE v1.2.5 was used to merge the high-quality paired reads, and each unique nucleotide sequence was defined as a clonotype. MiTCR v1.1 was used to align the clonotypes against IMGT TRBV, TRBD and TRBJ reference segments. Analysis was restricted to V-J combinations with a frequency above 0.0001, which covered roughly 99% of repertoires. The TCS score was defined as the ratio of F50 (clonal expansion) to E x V (chaos), calculated using BLOSUM62-based TCRdist between CDR3 peptides within each V-J. Welch's t-statistics and random forest reduced around 550 V-J features to 13, which were used in a naive Bayes classifier (R e1071). Sample size was not statistically predetermined, and investigators were not blinded to group allocation. The paper reports TCR Vbeta CDR3 sequencing of roughly 140 peripheral blood samples: around 41 ophthalmopathy, fewer than 80 hyperthyroidism and about 17 progressor patients.

The source was peripheral blood mononuclear cells (PBMCs), collected at new diagnosis, from a patient treated with antithyroid drugs. The V gene is TRBV24-1 and the J gene is TRBJ2-7; TRBD2 is possibly the D segment (6 matching bases). This TCR came from a woman aged 30 to 39 with Graves disease. Donor details come from another sample of the same person, matched by shared clones. The CDR3 has the sequence CATSDLIRRDLYEQYF. The bases read TGTGCCACCAGTGATTTAATCAGGCGGGACCTCTACGAGCAGTACTTC.